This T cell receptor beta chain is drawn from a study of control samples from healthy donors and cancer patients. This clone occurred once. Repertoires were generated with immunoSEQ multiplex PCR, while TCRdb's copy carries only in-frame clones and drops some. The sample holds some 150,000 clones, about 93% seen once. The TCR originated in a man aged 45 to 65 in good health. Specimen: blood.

As DNA, the CDR3 is TGTGCCAGCAGTGTGACTAGCGGAGCCTCCTACGAGCAGTACTTC. This encodes CASSVTSGASYEQYF. This chain links TRBV28 with TRBJ2-7; 9 bases match TRBD2. From germline, CDR1 is MDHEN and CDR2 SYDVKM. V dropped 5 bases and J dropped 0; count of bases not matched to a gene: 5. This CDR3 contains 15 residues.